The count of the clone carrying this T cell receptor beta chain is one. This sample is drawn from a study of T cell changes during pregnancy in multiple sclerosis. Sequencing used immunoSEQ multiplex PCR; TCRdb keeps in-frame clones, though not all of them. The sample lists roughly 30,000 clones, about 91% occurring once. The CDR3 is 14 residues long. The V and J ends lost 8 bases and 6 bases respectively, with 18 bases between them. CDR1 and CDR2 from the germline V gene are LNHNV and YYDKDF (reference sequence). The sequence was collected from a female donor with multiple sclerosis, enrolled in a pregnancy study. The sequencing here drew on CD8+ T cells from peripheral blood mononuclear cells, taken in the second trimester of pregnancy. This sequence joins TRBV15 and TRBJ2-3, with D tentatively TRBD2 (6 bases). As DNA, the CDR3 is TGTGCCACCGGCCCGGGAGAGGGCGGGGATACGCAGTATTTT. Its protein is CATGPGEGGDTQYF.